Presented here are 27 T cell receptor beta chains from one specimen sequenced in a study of shared clonotypes between healthy human individuals. Terminally differentiated effector memory CD45RA+ cells were excluded by CCR7 positive selection of CD45RO-negative cells. Here immunoSEQ multiplex PCR was the method, and the copy in TCRdb shows in-frame clones only, minus some. The sample consists of some 800,000 clones, about 92% of them appearing once. The sequenced sample consisted of naive CD8+ T cells sorted from blood. The receptor set was obtained from a man between 25 and 39 years old in good health.

V usage is TRBV29-1 and J usage is TRBJ1-2; D is unresolved. The V gene lost 1 base and the J gene lost 2 bases, with 8 bases spanning the gap. Germline V lookup: CDR1 SQVTM, CDR2 ANQGSEA. The CDR3 sequence is 13 residues long. The CDR3 region has the DNA TGCAGCGTTGAAGCGGCGGAAAACTATGGCTACACCTTC. Residues: CSVEAAENYGYTF.

J is TRBJ2-7 and V is TRBV6-1, with TRBD2 identical over 13 bases. V was clipped by 6 bases and J by 2 bases; unmatched bases: 4. Germline V gene sequence: CDR1 MNHNS, CDR2 SASEGT. The CDR3 loop spans 15 amino acids. The CDR3 loop is CASREGLAGTYEQYF. The CDR3 DNA reads TGTGCCAGCAGGGAGGGACTAGCGGGAACCTACGAGCAGTACTTC.

The chain recombines TRBV5-6 with TRBJ2-3, with D unresolved. V shed 4 bases and J shed 0 bases, with 9 bases lying between them. From germline, CDR1 is SGHDT and CDR2 YYEEEE. The CDR3 has 14 residues. Here the CDR3 reads CASSNEGSTDTQYF. In nucleotides, the CDR3 is TGTGCCAGCAGCAATGAAGGGAGCACAGATACGCAGTATTTT.

The chain has TRBV2 and TRBJ1-5; TRBD1 aligns across 10 bases. CDR3 length: 14 amino acids. V was pared by 6 bases and J by 9 bases, with 8 bases of the junction left unmatched. The V gene's germline CDR1 is SNHLY and CDR2 FYNNEI. This CDR3 is CASSPGTGDRPQHF. CDR3 nucleotide sequence: TGTGCCAGCAGCCCCGGGACAGGGGATCGGCCCCAGCATTTT. The full variable domain, rest sourced from reference TRBV2 and TRBJ1-5, is EPEVTQTPSHQVTQMGQEVILRCVPISNHLYFYWYRQILGQKVEFLVSFYNNEISEKSEIFDDQFSVERPDGSNFTLKIRSTKLEDSAMYFCASSPGTGDRPQHFGDGTRLSIL.

This clone was counted only a few times. V usage is TRBV5-1 and J usage is TRBJ2-7, with 9 bases fitting TRBD2. V was clipped by 4 bases and J by 2 bases; unmatched bases: 13. This CDR3 contains 17 residues. Germline V gives CDR1 SGHRS, CDR2 YFSETQ. Here the CDR3 reads CASSSSGSIAEPYEQYF. Written as DNA, the CDR3 is TGCGCCAGCAGCAGTAGCGGGAGTATAGCTGAGCCCTACGAGCAGTACTTC.

The rearrangement links TRBV18 to TRBJ2-5; D unclear. The CDR3 has 14 amino acids. Germline V gives CDR1 KGHSH, CDR2 LQKENI. V lost 6 bases and J 0 bases, leaving 11 bases between the germline ends. CDR3 loop: CASSPRENQETQYF. CDR3 DNA: TGTGCCAGCTCCCCGAGAGAAAACCAAGAGACCCAGTACTTC.

The rearrangement uses TRBV30 and TRBJ1-1; D gene ambiguous. From germline, CDR1 is GTSNPN and CDR2 SVGIG (reference sequence). The CDR3 is made up of 14 amino acids. Trimming stripped 2 bases from V and 2 bases from J, with 12 bases between. The CDR3 DNA reads as TGTGCCTGGAGTTCCTGGACGGGAAACACTGAAGCTTTCTTT. It translates to CAWSSWTGNTEAFF.

The V gene is TRBV19, the J gene TRBJ2-2, with 11 bases fitting TRBD2. Germline V gene lookup returns CDR1 LNHDA and CDR2 SQIVND (reference sequence). With V trimmed by 3 bases and J by 4 bases, 4 bases remained unmatched. The length of the CDR3 is 16 residues. CDR3 DNA: TGTGCCAGTAGTATGAGACTAGCGGGACCCACCGGGGAGCTGTTTTTT. Translated: CASSMRLAGPTGELFF.

Only one count was recorded for this clone. The V gene is TRBV5-1, the J gene TRBJ2-1, with D unclear. The CDR3 length is 15 residues. Trimming removed 3 bases from V and 6 bases from J, with 16 bases in between. Germline lookup yields CDR1 SGHRS and CDR2 YFSETQ. CDR3 loop: CASSSPGRLGNEQFF. The CDR3 bases are TGCGCCAGCAGCTCCCCCGGCCGATTAGGCAATGAGCAGTTCTTC.

V and J are TRBV11-2 and TRBJ2-3; D is tentatively TRBD1 or TRBD2 (5 bases each). Deletions cut 1 base from V and 1 base from J, with 15 bases between. The CDR3 consists of 17 residues. Germline V gene sequence: CDR1 SGHAT, CDR2 FQNNGV. The CDR3 DNA is TGTGCCAGCAGCTTAGGTAGGGGCCTAGCTCGCACAGATACGCAGTATTTT. Residues: CASSLGRGLARTDTQYF.

The chain couples TRBV1 to TRBJ1-2. TRBV1 counts as a pseudogene. The CDR3 totals 13 residues. CDR3 in DNA: TGCACCAGCAGCGTGCGAAAGACCTATGGCTACACCTTC. Translation gives CTSSVRKTYGYTF.

This chain joins TRBV5-4 and TRBJ2-7; no clear D gene. The CDR3 is made up of 15 amino acids. The germline V and J ends were trimmed by 0 bases and 1 base, with 11 bases remaining between them. Looked up from germline, CDR1 is SGHNT and CDR2 is YYREEE (reference sequence). In DNA, the CDR3 is TGTGCCAGCAGCTTGGTTGTGGGCGCGTCCTACGAGCAGTACTTC. This sequence encodes CASSLVVGASYEQYF.

The chain has TRBV19 and TRBJ2-2, with D perhaps TRBD2 (5 bases). The V end lost 3 bases, the J end lost 8 bases, and 10 bases lay between the germline ends. Germline CDR1 is LNHDA and CDR2 is SQIVND (reference sequence). The length of the CDR3 is 13 residues. This CDR3 reads CASSILRDGELFF. CDR3 nucleotide sequence: TGTGCCAGTAGTATCTTACGGGATGGGGAGCTGTTTTTT.

This clone was seen only a few times. V is TRBV6-1 and J is TRBJ2-1; TRBD2 agrees at 7 bases. V dropped 2 bases and J dropped 5; count of bases not matched to a gene: 9. The CDR3 sequence is 16 residues long. CDR1 is MNHNS and CDR2 is SASEGT in the germline V gene. CDR3 nucleotides: TGTGCCAGCAGTGAAAGGAGGGCTAGCGGACACAATGAGCAGTTCTTC. Residues: CASSERRASGHNEQFF.

This clone was seen a handful of times. The chain links TRBV28 to TRBJ2-2; 9 nucleotides match TRBD2. Losses at the gene ends were 6 bases for V and 5 bases for J; bases not matched to a gene: 13. CDR1 is MDHEN and CDR2 is SYDVKM in the germline V gene. The CDR3 length is 17 residues. This CDR3 reads CASSFTKSGRHTGELFF. The CDR3 DNA reads as TGTGCCAGCAGCTTCACGAAGAGCGGGAGGCATACCGGGGAGCTGTTTTTT.

Comment on this clone: One junction end disagrees with the germline gene, perhaps due to a read error. The chain joins TRBV7-7 to TRBJ2-2; 11 bases agree with TRBD2. The CDR3 totals 15 residues. Germline V gene sequence: CDR1 SSHAT, CDR2 FNYEAQ (reference sequence). CDR3 DNA: TGTGCTAGCAAGGGAACTAGCGGGGGCCACGGGGAGCTGTTTTTT. As protein: CASKGTSGGHGELFF.

The chain recombines TRBV7-2 with TRBJ2-3, with 10 bases fitting TRBD2. The CDR3 length is 15 residues. V gave up 6 bases and J gave up 5 bases; unmatched junction bases: 8. Germline CDR1 reads SGHTA; CDR2 reads FQGNSA. CDR3 amino acids: CASSPSGRALDTQYF. As DNA, the CDR3 is TGTGCCAGCAGTCCCAGCGGGAGGGCCTTAGATACGCAGTATTTT. Based on the CDR3 plus reference TRBV7-2 and TRBJ2-3, the full variable domain is GAGVSQSPSNKVTEKGKDVELRCDPISGHTALYWYRQSLGQGLEFLIYFQGNSAPDKSGLPSDRFSAERTGGSVSTLTIQRTQQEDSAVYLCASSPSGRALDTQYFGPGTRLTVL.

This chain joins TRBV30 and TRBJ1-4, with 7 nucleotides matching TRBD1. This CDR3 is 14 amino acids long. From germline, CDR1 is GTSNPN and CDR2 SVGIG (reference sequence). Trimming cost V 4 bases and J 8 bases; bases outside gene matches: 10. CDR3 sequence reads: CAWTQGRGREKLFF. CDR3 sequence (DNA): TGTGCCTGGACACAGGGGCGGGGTCGGGAAAAACTGTTTTTT.

This chain connects TRBV19 to TRBJ2-7; possibly TRBD2 for D (6 bases). The CDR3 spans 13 residues. Germline V lookup: CDR1 LNHDA, CDR2 SQIVND (reference sequence). With 5 bases removed from V and 4 bases from J, the gap between germline ends came to 12 bases. The CDR3 coding sequence is TGTGCCAGTAGTGAGGCAGGGACTTACGAGCAGTACTTC. Protein product: CASSEAGTYEQYF.

The V gene is TRBV30, the J gene TRBJ2-7; maybe TRBD2 (5 bases). The CDR3 is 13 amino acids. CDR1 and CDR2 (germline): GTSNPN, SVGIG (reference sequence). V lost 0 bases and J 5 bases, leaving 11 bases between the germline ends. The CDR3 coding sequence is TGTGCCTGGAGTGTCATCATCGGGGACGAGCAGTACTTC. Protein: CAWSVIIGDEQYF.

This clone has only one observation. The CDR3 region has the DNA TGCAGCCCCCGGGGAGAGGGGGCAGATACGCAGTATTTT. It specifies CSPRGEGADTQYF. J is TRBJ2-3 and V is TRBV29-1; TRBD1 is a possible D gene (6 bases). The CDR3 sequence is 13 residues long. Trimming left V 8 bases short and J 4 bases short, with 16 bases between. CDR1 SQVTM and CDR2 ANQGSEA come from the germline V gene.

The chain recombines TRBV10-3 with TRBJ1-3; D may be TRBD1 (5 bases). Germline V lookup: CDR1 ENHRY, CDR2 SYGVKD. The CDR3 is made up of 16 amino acids. The V and J ends lost 0 bases and 3 bases respectively, with 12 bases between them. The CDR3 nucleotides read TGTGCCATCAGTGAGTCCTCGGCAGGGCTTGGAAACACCATATATTTT. Its translation: CAISESSAGLGNTIYF.

The chain uses TRBV11-2 and TRBJ2-7, with 10 bases identical to TRBD1. The CDR3 totals 15 residues. The germline V gene encodes CDR1 SGHAT and CDR2 FQNNGV. V was clipped by 1 base and J by 1 base; unmatched bases: 1. The CDR3 loop is CASSLGTGGSYEQYF. CDR3 nucleotides: TGTGCCAGCAGCTTAGGGACAGGGGGTTCCTACGAGCAGTACTTC. The entire variable domain, with the rest obtained from reference TRBV11-2 and TRBJ2-7, is as follows: EAGVAQSPRYKIIEKRQSVAFWCNPISGHATLYWYQQILGQGPKLLIQFQNNGVVDDSQLPKDRFSAERLKGVDSTLKIQPAKLEDSAVYLCASSLGTGGSYEQYFGPGTRLTVT.

This chain joins TRBV7-9 and TRBJ2-5; possibly TRBD2 for D (6 bases). Per germline, CDR1 SEHNR and CDR2 FQNEAQ (reference sequence). V was pared by 8 bases and J by 7 bases, with 11 bases between. The CDR3 covers 11 residues. CDR3 sequence (DNA): TGTGCCAGCGGCGTGGGGGGGACCCAGTACTTC. Its translation: CASGVGGTQYF.

The chain is built from TRBV23-1 and TRBJ1-2; D is undetermined. TRBV23-1 is filed as an ORF, its function uncertain. This CDR3 contains 15 residues. The V gene lost 6 bases and the J gene lost 5 bases, with 19 bases spanning the gap. This chain's CDR3 is CASSRGQPHIYGYTF. Written as DNA, the CDR3 is TGCGCCAGCAGCCGAGGGCAGCCGCACATTTATGGCTACACCTTC.

The chain couples TRBV7-9 to TRBJ2-7; 8 nucleotides agree with TRBD2. V shed 4 bases and J 4 bases; nucleotides not matched to a gene: 9. This CDR3 has 15 amino acids. Germline V gene data show CDR1 as SEHNR and CDR2 as FQNEAQ (reference sequence). The CDR3 loop reads CASSSALAATYEQYF. The CDR3 DNA sequence: TGTGCCAGCAGCTCGGCACTAGCGGCAACGTACGAGCAGTACTTC.

This chain connects TRBV30 to TRBJ2-7, with 9 nucleotides matching TRBD1. Germline-derived CDR1 and CDR2 are GTSNPN and SVGIG (reference sequence). The CDR3 contains 14 residues. V dropped 2 bases and J dropped 5; count of bases not matched to a gene: 7. The CDR3 spells CAWSLWDRVHEQYF. In DNA, the CDR3 is TGTGCCTGGAGTCTCTGGGACAGGGTCCACGAGCAGTACTTC.